This TCR beta chain was captured by sequencing in a study of blood T cell repertoires in COVID-19. This clone occurred a few times. The junction had 10 bases not matched to a gene; V was cut back by 3 bases and J by 4 bases. The CDR3 has 16 residues. From germline, CDR1 is SGHNT and CDR2 YYREEE (reference sequence). Using immunoSEQ multiplex PCR, the repertoire was profiled, and TCRdb retains in-frame clones only, with some absent. This sample has just under 250,000 clones, with 75% to 90% found just once. The genes are TRBV5-4 and TRBJ2-7; 10 nucleotides match TRBD2. The sample comprised peripheral blood. The sequence was collected from a woman in her thirties who had recovered from COVID-19. The CDR3 nucleotides read TGTGCCAGCAGCTATAGCGGGGGGTATCTTAGTTACGAGCAGTACTTC. Amino acid sequence: CASSYSGGYLSYEQYF.